A selection of T cell receptor beta chains follows, all from one sample in a study of radiation and T cells in renal cell carcinoma. TCRdb keeps only in-frame clones here, not all; method: immunoSEQ multiplex PCR. The table records about 130,000 clones, about 81% of them present only once. The material sequenced was blood, taken from a patient whose treatment included radiotherapy and nephrectomy. The receptor source for this set is a man in his forties or fifties with renal cell carcinoma. Each CDR3 is given with its conserved first and last residue. Expanded clones are given a class, and other clones once, few, many or no size at all.

j_gene	v_gene	abundance	CDR3aa
TRBJ1-1	TRBV27	.	CASSQNLGTEAFF
TRBJ1-1	TRBV27	.	CASSLDRVFNTEAFF
TRBJ1-4	TRBV9	.	CASSTQGTNEKLFF
TRBJ2-3	TRBV9	.	CASSVSVGTDTQYF
TRBJ1-2	TRBV6-1	many	CASRPGDSFYGYTF
TRBJ1-3	TRBV19	.	CASKAQSSGNTIYF
TRBJ2-1	TRBV9	.	CASSVVAGGYNEQFF
TRBJ2-7	TRBV7-9	once	CASSLDMREQYF
TRBJ2-5	TRBV4-1	.	CASSTLAGGNLGETQYF
TRBJ2-7	TRBV12-5	.	CASGDPPHFYEQYF
TRBJ2-4	TRBV10-3	.	CAISEGAENIQYF
TRBJ1-2	TRBV9	.	CASSVGGQTNYGYTF
TRBJ2-3	TRBV7-3	once	CASSYQGGSTDTQYF
TRBJ1-5	TRBV5-6	.	CASSLGQGAQLQPQHF
TRBJ1-1	TRBV5-1	.	CASSLTPGGMDTEAFF
TRBJ2-7	TRBV28	.	CASSLTGPGQATLYEQYF
TRBJ2-5	TRBV6-1	.	CASTLGRGQETQYF
TRBJ2-7	TRBV6-5	.	CASSYLGDRGSYEQYF
TRBJ2-7	TRBV2	.	CASVVRQGTYEQYF
TRBJ1-1	TRBV28	.	CASSPTGGSNTEAFF
TRBJ1-2	TRBV7-9	.	CASSLSGQGAYGYTF
TRBJ2-7	TRBV30	.	CASGGGTYEQYF
TRBJ2-5	TRBV11-2	.	CASSFPGGTQYF
TRBJ1-5	TRBV20-1	few	CSARGGAVEHF
TRBJ2-7	TRBV9	.	CASSVDPGQRNYEQYF
TRBJ1-1	TRBV29-1	many	CSVGTGLGAFF
TRBJ1-5	TRBV2	.	CASSTDGGGGPQHF
TRBJ1-6	TRBV30	.	CAWSVSPHVTGTYNSPLHF
TRBJ1-5	TRBV30	.	CAWCVGGGGGNQPQHF
TRBJ1-2	TRBV7-3	once	CASSLGSGTGDGYTF
TRBJ2-3	TRBV5-1	.	CASSLSGGVLDTQYF
TRBJ2-3	TRBV9	.	CASSVTSGTGSTDTQYF
TRBJ1-6	TRBV2	.	CASKRQNNSPLHF
TRBJ2-4	TRBV2	few	CASSTQNIQYF
TRBJ1-5	TRBV30	.	CAWGRQGRSGQPQHF
TRBJ2-3	TRBV2	.	CASVSGSPSDTQYF
TRBJ2-5	TRBV5-1	.	CASSLDQAGETQYF
TRBJ2-7	TRBV10-3	once	CAISESSGGAYEQYF
TRBJ1-5	TRBV9	once	CASSVDGGEPQHF
TRBJ1-1	TRBV9	.	CASSKGQGVRTEAFF
TRBJ1-1	TRBV19	.	CASSPHREETEAFF
TRBJ2-3	TRBV29-1	.	CSVDIGGADTQYF
TRBJ1-5	TRBV27	.	CASRPGTGDNQPQHF
TRBJ2-3	TRBV9	.	CASTSGGFVTDTQYF
.	TRBV5-4	once	CASREFSSYEQYF